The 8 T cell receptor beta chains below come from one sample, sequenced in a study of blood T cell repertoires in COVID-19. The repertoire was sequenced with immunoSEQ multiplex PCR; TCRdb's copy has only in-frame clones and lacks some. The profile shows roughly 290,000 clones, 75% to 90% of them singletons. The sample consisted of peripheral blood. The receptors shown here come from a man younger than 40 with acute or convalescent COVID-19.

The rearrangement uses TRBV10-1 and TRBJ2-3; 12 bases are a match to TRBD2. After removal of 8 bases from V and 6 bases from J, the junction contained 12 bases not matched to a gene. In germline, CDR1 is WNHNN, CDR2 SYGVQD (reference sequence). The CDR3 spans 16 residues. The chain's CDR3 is CASLPALAGGPDTQYF. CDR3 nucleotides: TGCGCCAGCCTTCCGGCCCTAGCGGGAGGGCCGGATACGCAGTATTTT.

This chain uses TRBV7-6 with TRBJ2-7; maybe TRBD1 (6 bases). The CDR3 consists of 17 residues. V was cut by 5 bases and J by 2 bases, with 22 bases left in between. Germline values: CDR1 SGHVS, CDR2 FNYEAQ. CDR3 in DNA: TGTGCCAGCAGCCCGTACCTCTCCAGGGGAAAAACCTACGAGCAGTACTTC. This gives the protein CASSPYLSRGKTYEQYF.

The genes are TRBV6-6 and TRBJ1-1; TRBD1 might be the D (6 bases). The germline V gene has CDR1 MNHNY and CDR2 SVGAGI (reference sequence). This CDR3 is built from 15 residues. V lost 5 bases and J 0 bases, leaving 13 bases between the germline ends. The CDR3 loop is CASSQIQGVNTEAFF. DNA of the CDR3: TGTGCCAGCAGTCAGATACAGGGAGTGAACACTGAAGCTTTCTTT.

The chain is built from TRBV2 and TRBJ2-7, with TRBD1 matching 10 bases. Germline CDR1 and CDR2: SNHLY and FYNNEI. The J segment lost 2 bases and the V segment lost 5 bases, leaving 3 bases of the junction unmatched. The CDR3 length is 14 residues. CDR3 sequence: CASSTGQGAYEQYF. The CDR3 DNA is TGTGCCAGCAGTACCGGACAGGGGGCCTACGAGCAGTACTTC.

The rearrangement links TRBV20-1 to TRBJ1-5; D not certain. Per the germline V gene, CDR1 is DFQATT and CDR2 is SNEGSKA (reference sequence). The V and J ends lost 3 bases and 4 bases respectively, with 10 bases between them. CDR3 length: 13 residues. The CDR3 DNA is TGCAGTGCTAGTAATACAGCAAATCAGCCCCAGCATTTT. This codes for CSASNTANQPQHF.

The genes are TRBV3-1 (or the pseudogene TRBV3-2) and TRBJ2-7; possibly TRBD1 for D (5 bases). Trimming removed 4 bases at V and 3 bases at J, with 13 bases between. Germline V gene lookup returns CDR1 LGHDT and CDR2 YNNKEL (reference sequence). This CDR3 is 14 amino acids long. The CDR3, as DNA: TGTGCCAGCAGCCCAGAACCAGGGCTCTACGAGCAGTACTTC. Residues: CASSPEPGLYEQYF.

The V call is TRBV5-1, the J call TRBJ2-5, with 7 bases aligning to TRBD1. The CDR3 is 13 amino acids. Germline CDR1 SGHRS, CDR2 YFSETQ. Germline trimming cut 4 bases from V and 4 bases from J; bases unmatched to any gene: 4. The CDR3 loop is CASSAGTVETQYF. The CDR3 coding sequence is TGCGCCAGCAGCGCCGGGACAGTAGAGACCCAGTACTTC.

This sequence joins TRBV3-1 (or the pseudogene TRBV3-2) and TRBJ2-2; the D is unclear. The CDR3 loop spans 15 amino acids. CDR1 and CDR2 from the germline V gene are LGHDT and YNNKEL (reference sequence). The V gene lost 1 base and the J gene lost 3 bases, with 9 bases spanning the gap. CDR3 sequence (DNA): TGTGCCAGCAGCCAAGGTAGCTTGGACACCGGGGAGCTGTTTTTT. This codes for CASSQGSLDTGELFF.